This T cell receptor beta chain comes out of a study of beta chain features in type 1 diabetes. Worth noting for this clone: Its target is unknown.

The single heparinised draw taken from each donor contained about 120 mL of blood on average. CD4+ cells of the naive, central memory, regulatory and stem cell-like memory types were sorted via CD45RO/CCR7/CD25/CD127/CD95/CD27. Notes on the study in general: Individuals with type 1 diabetes displayed fewer insertions and more deletions at VDJ junctions. For Type 1 diabetes patients, all four CD4+ subsets carried TCRB CDR3s that were moderately but significantly shorter. The similarity of naive, central memory and Treg TCRB repertoires appeared greater among patients than among healthy donors.

The study reverse transcribed the entire isolated RNA, so it sequenced expressed TCRB transcripts. Clones were sequenced by immunoSEQ multiplex PCR, and TCRdb holds only the in-frame ones, with some missing. Here the sample spans about 270,000 clones, roughly an eighth being singletons. The sequencing input was naive CD4+ T cells from blood. The receptor comes from a young man with type 1 diabetes.

This CDR3 reads CASNTANGYEQYF. CDR3 coding DNA: TGTGCCAGCAATACGGCGAACGGGTACGAGCAGTACTTC. This chain links TRBV28 with TRBJ2-7; unclear D gene. Per germline, CDR1 MDHEN and CDR2 SYDVKM. This CDR3 is built from 13 residues. Trimming pared 7 bases from V and 4 bases from J, leaving 14 bases between.